The 17 T cell receptor beta chains given below trace back to one sample, sequenced in a study of T cells in Graves' hyperthyroidism and ophthalmopathy. The investigators amplified TCR beta CDR3 regions from RNA transcripts. HTBI primers were used for first-round RT-PCR of the TCR CDR3. MiXCR, applied by TCRdb to the multiplex PCR reads, yields one record per CDR3 protein. The sample records under 650,000 distinct CDR3 sequences, about 17% being singletons. Sequencing input: blood. These receptors all stem from a woman in her 30s with Graves' hyperthyroidism.

The V call is TRBV7-2, the J call TRBJ1-2, with a tentative D call TRBD1 (6 bases). CDR3 size: 13 residues. The germline V gene has CDR1 SGHTA and CDR2 FQGNSA. The V end was cut by 1 base, the J end by 8 bases, with 11 bases between. The CDR3 loop reads CASSLGGTRGYTF. DNA of the CDR3: TGTGCCAGCAGCTTAGGTGGGACAAGAGGCTACACCTTC.

As to this clonotype: This may be a read error: a much more frequent sequence differs by one nucleotide. CDR3 sequence (DNA): TGTGCCAGCAGTTCGGGGGTTCGGCCGCTCGCCTACGAGCAGTACTTC. Translating it yields CASSSGVRPLAYEQYF. The J gene is TRBJ2-7, the V gene TRBV27; D is perhaps TRBD2 (6 bases). Trimming took off 4 bases at V and 2 bases at J, with 18 bases between the two ends. The CDR3 extends over 16 amino acids. Germline V CDR1 and CDR2: MNHEY, SMNVEV (reference sequence).

This sequence joins TRBV20-1 and TRBJ1-5, with no clear D. Trimming stripped 1 base from V and 3 bases from J, with 13 bases between. The germline V gene encodes CDR1 DFQATT and CDR2 SNEGSKA (reference sequence). The CDR3 consists of 15 residues. The CDR3 sequence is CSARGAGDTNQPQHF. The CDR3, as DNA: TGCAGTGCTAGAGGGGCAGGAGACACCAATCAGCCCCAGCATTTT.

The chain employs TRBV9 and TRBJ1-2, with 9 bases identical to TRBD1. The CDR3 runs 14 residues. The V segment lost 3 bases and the J segment 4 bases; nucleotides outside the gene matches: 4. CDR1 is SGDLS and CDR2 is YYNGEE in the germline V gene. The CDR3 sequence: CASSGDREGYGYTF. CDR3 bases: TGTGCCAGCAGCGGGGACAGGGAAGGCTATGGCTACACCTTC.

This clonotype was detected a few times. The V and J genes are TRBV3-1 and TRBJ1-4; no reliable D call. V lost 3 bases to trimming and J lost 4 bases, with 15 bases between them. The CDR3 runs to 16 residues. The germline V gene has CDR1 LGHDT and CDR2 YNNKEL (reference sequence). The CDR3 region is CASSHVLWPNNEKLFF. CDR3 in DNA: TGTGCCAGCAGCCATGTCCTGTGGCCCAATAATGAAAAACTGTTTTTT.

This clonotype has a handful of counts. The gene calls are TRBV11-2 and TRBJ1-1; no definite D call. V was trimmed by 0 bases and J by 1 base, leaving 9 bases between them. The CDR3 consists of 15 residues. Per germline, CDR1 SGHAT and CDR2 FQNNGV. The CDR3 DNA follows: TGTGCCAGCAGCTTAGATCATGCAGGGAACACTGAAGCTTTCTTT. Translated: CASSLDHAGNTEAFF.

In this sample, this clonotype turned up a few times. V usage is TRBV6-1 and J usage is TRBJ2-4, with TRBD1 matching 10 bases. Germline CDR1 is MNHNS and CDR2 is SASEGT. This CDR3 spans 14 amino acids. V trimming: 8 bases; J trimming: 4 bases; junction bases outside the gene matches: 5. The CDR3 nucleotides read TGTGCCAGCCAACCGGGACAGGGGAAAAACATTCAGTACTTC. It is translated as CASQPGQGKNIQYF.

This clonotype was seen more than once but under ten times. J is TRBJ2-1 and V is TRBV20-1, with unresolved D. Deletions cut 0 bases from V and 0 bases from J, with 9 bases between. CDR1 is DFQATT and CDR2 is SNEGSKA in the germline V gene (reference sequence). The CDR3 runs to 15 residues. The CDR3 loop is CSARDSKSSYNEQFF. CDR3 DNA sequence: TGCAGTGCTAGAGATTCCAAGAGCTCCTACAATGAGCAGTTCTTC.

This clonotype was counted at least ten times. The J gene is TRBJ2-3, the V gene TRBV20-1; D gene uncertain. The V and J ends lost 6 bases and 2 bases respectively, with 9 bases between them. The CDR3 contains 12 residues. Germline assignment: CDR1 DFQATT and CDR2 SNEGSKA (reference sequence). The CDR3 spells CSARKTTDTQYF. The DNA of the CDR3 is TGCAGTGCGAGAAAGACCACAGATACGCAGTATTTT.

This clonotype was seen more than once but under ten times. The rearrangement links TRBV27 to TRBJ2-7, with D tentatively TRBD1 (6 bases). Germline V CDR1 and CDR2: MNHEY, SMNVEV (reference sequence). This CDR3 spans 13 amino acids. Trimming shortened V by 7 bases and J by 6 bases, and 16 bases separated the two germline ends. The CDR3 region is CASTSFRGREQYF. The CDR3 bases are TGTGCCAGCACCTCCTTCAGGGGACGCGAGCAGTACTTC.

This clonotype was recorded at least ten times. The rearrangement links TRBV11-2 to TRBJ2-1, with TRBD2 as a possible D gene (5 bases). CDR1 and CDR2 (germline): SGHAT, FQNNGV. V was clipped by 5 bases and J by 5 bases, with 10 bases between them. The CDR3 spans 13 residues. CDR3 residues: CASSMDWNNEQFF. The DNA for the CDR3 is TGTGCCAGCAGCATGGACTGGAACAATGAGCAGTTCTTC.

The sample holds a few counts of this clonotype. The rearrangement joins TRBV6-2 or TRBV6-3 to TRBJ2-4; D perhaps matches TRBD2 (5 bases). Deletions cut 8 bases from V and 11 bases from J, with 10 bases between. Germline V lookup: CDR1 MNHEY, CDR2 SVGEGT. The CDR3 is 10 residues long. CDR3 nucleotide sequence: TGTGCCAGCGGATTTAGCGTTCAGTACTTC. Encoded protein: CASGFSVQYF.

Many counts were recorded for this clonotype. The chain is built from TRBV7-8 and TRBJ2-3, with 10 bases fitting TRBD2. The V gene's germline CDR1 is SGHVS and CDR2 FQNEAQ. V was pared by 5 bases and J by 9 bases, with 20 bases of the junction left unmatched. There are 18 residues in the CDR3. The CDR3 nucleotides are TGTGCCAGCAGCGGTAGCGGGAGGTTTGAGGCCGTGGAGTACACGCAGTATTTT. Its translation: CASSGSGRFEAVEYTQYF.

This clonotype was recorded at least ten times. The CDR3 loop reads CASSPTSGGSYEQYF. In nucleotides, the CDR3 is TGTGCCAGCAGCCCTACTAGCGGGGGATCCTACGAGCAGTACTTC. The chain links TRBV3-1 to TRBJ2-7, with 11 bases fitting TRBD2. J gave up 1 base and V 4 bases, and 3 bases lay outside the gene matches. CDR1 is LGHDT, CDR2 YNNKEL, per germline (reference sequence). The CDR3 extends over 15 amino acids.

This clonotype was detected ten times or more. The chain carries TRBV6-1 and TRBJ2-1; TRBD1 agrees at 8 bases. Trimming removed 8 bases from V and 3 bases from J; junction bases left unmatched: 6. The germline V gene has CDR1 MNHNS and CDR2 SASEGT. The CDR3 has 14 amino acids. The CDR3 nucleotides read TGTGCCAGCCAGGGGGCACGTTTCTACAATGAGCAGTTCTTC. It is translated as CASQGARFYNEQFF.

The chain is built from TRBV6-2 or TRBV6-3 and TRBJ2-1; D not certain. The CDR3 sequence is 10 residues long. The germline V gene has CDR1 MNHEY and CDR2 SVGEGT. V was pared by 2 bases and J by 10 bases, with 3 bases between. DNA for the CDR3: TGTGCCAGCAGTTACCTGGAGCAGTTCTTC. This gives the protein CASSYLEQFF.

The genes are TRBV7-9 and TRBJ2-7; weak D call: TRBD2 (6 bases). The CDR3 is 16 residues long. Germline V gene data show CDR1 as SEHNR and CDR2 as FQNEAQ (reference sequence). The V gene lost 4 bases and the J gene lost 1 base, with 17 bases spanning the gap. CDR3 sequence (DNA): TGTGCCAGCAGCTGGAGGGGATTGGAGGGGTCCTACGAGCAGTACTTC. Translation: CASSWRGLEGSYEQYF.